One sample yielded the 8 T cell receptor beta chains listed below, sequenced in a study of T cells after yellow fever vaccination. Each CDR3 protein gets one entry after TCRdb re-called the 5' RACE reads with MiXCR. The sample contains a few hundred thousand distinct CDR3 sequences, around 5.3% of which appear only once. The sample consisted of CD4+ T cells sorted from PBMCs, taken on the day of the yellow fever booster vaccination. These receptors were collected from a man aged 18 to 35 who received the YFV17D yellow fever vaccine.

The rearrangement uses TRBV30 and TRBJ1-2, with 12 bases fitting TRBD1. The CDR3 contains 14 residues. The trim removed 8 bases at V and 4 bases at J, leaving 8 bases unmatched. Looked up from germline, CDR1 is GTSNPN and CDR2 is SVGIG (reference sequence). The CDR3 region has the DNA TGTGCCGGGGGACAGGGGGCGATGGGCTATGGCTACACCTTC. Translation: CAGGQGAMGYGYTF.

Only a few counts were recorded for this clonotype. The chain uses TRBV3-1 and TRBJ1-2; D may be TRBD1 (6 bases). V lost 5 bases, J lost 5 bases, and 18 bases lay in between. CDR1 and CDR2 from the germline V gene are LGHDT and YNNKEL (reference sequence). CDR3 length: 15 amino acids. CDR3 sequence reads: CASSYLWGAAYGYTF. CDR3 sequence (DNA): TGTGCCAGCAGCTACTTGTGGGGGGCGGCTTATGGCTACACCTTC.

This clonotype was seen more than once but under ten times. The chain joins TRBV12-3 or TRBV12-4 to TRBJ2-3; D is perhaps TRBD2 (6 bases). The CDR3 totals 16 residues. V was clipped by 2 bases and J by 3 bases, with 15 bases between them. This chain's CDR3 is CASSLYPGDGTDTQYF. The CDR3, as DNA: TGTGCCAGCAGTTTATATCCGGGGGATGGAACAGATACGCAGTATTTT.

This clonotype was observed many times. Mismatch with germline at one junction end may stem from a read error. V is TRBV30 and J is TRBJ1-2; D is possibly TRBD1 (5 bases). The CDR3 consists of 13 residues. Per the germline V gene, CDR1 is GTSNPN and CDR2 is SVGIG (reference sequence). CDR3 sequence: CASPYPGDRPPVF. DNA for the CDR3: TGTGCCTCCCCTTACCCGGGGGATCGCCCCCCAGTCTTC.

This clonotype was found many times. V usage is TRBV7-2 and J usage is TRBJ1-5; D call uncertain. The CDR3 is made up of 12 amino acids. The germline gives CDR1 SGHTA, CDR2 FQGNSA. V lost 5 bases, J lost 4 bases, and 6 bases lay in between. CDR3 region: CASSAYNQPQHF. The CDR3 DNA is TGTGCCAGCAGCGCCTATAATCAGCCCCAGCATTTT.

J is TRBJ2-2 and V is TRBV4-3, with 10 positions matching TRBD2. CDR1 and CDR2 from the germline V gene are LGHNA and YSLEER. The CDR3 is 16 residues long. The V gene end was trimmed by 1 base and the J gene end by 6 bases; junction bases not matched to a gene: 5. This chain's CDR3 is CASSQASGGAAGELFF. In DNA, the CDR3 is TGCGCCAGCAGCCAAGCCAGCGGGGGGGCGGCCGGGGAGCTGTTTTTT.

This clonotype was seen at least ten times. One end of the junction does not line up with germline, which may come from a read error. V and J are TRBV5-1 and TRBJ2-5; 14 bases are a match to TRBD2. CDR1 and CDR2 from the germline V gene are SGHRS and YFSETQ. The CDR3 loop spans 16 amino acids. The CDR3 here is CASSSGLAGGQETQYF. The CDR3 DNA follows: TGTGCCAGCAGTAGCGGACTAGCGGGGGGCCAAGAGACCCAGTACTTC. Using reference TRBV5-1 and TRBJ2-5 for the parts outside the CDR3, the full variable domain is KAGVTQTPRYLIKTRGQQVTLSCSPISGHRSVSWYQQTPGQGLQFLFEYFSETQRNKGNFPGRFSGRQFSNSRSEMNVSTLELGDSALYLCASSSGLAGGQETQYFGPGTRLLVL.

The sample holds many counts of this clonotype. V is TRBV5-6 and J is TRBJ1-1; TRBD1 is a possible D gene (5 bases). The CDR3 sequence is 16 residues long. V lost 0 bases to trimming and J lost 3 bases, with 15 bases between them. Germline V gene lookup returns CDR1 SGHDT and CDR2 YYEEEE. CDR3 amino acids: CASSLVRGTTHTEAFF. Here the CDR3 DNA reads TGTGCCAGCAGCTTGGTTCGGGGGACGACGCACACTGAAGCTTTCTTT.